Shown below are 15 T cell receptor beta chains from a single sample sequenced in a study of blood T cells in healthy people across ages. The second PCR ran roughly 7 to 12 cycles with a sample-barcoded 5' primer and J-beta primers. TCRdb itself ran the 5' RACE reads through MiXCR, one entry per CDR3 protein. Of approximately 680,000 distinct CDR3 sequences in the sample, 32% were seen once. What was sequenced was blood. Receptors originate from a woman older than 75 in good health.

Worth noting for this clonotype: This may be a read error, as it is one base from a much larger clone. The V call is TRBV20-1, the J call TRBJ2-1, with D unclear. Germline V gene lookup returns CDR1 DFQATT and CDR2 SNEGSKA (reference sequence). The CDR3 runs to 15 residues. As DNA, the CDR3 is TGCAGTGCTCCACTCCCCCACAGCTCCTGCAATGAGCAGTTCTTC. It translates to CSAPLPHSSCNEQFF.

Concerning this clonotype: This may come from a read error, since a much larger clone is one base off. The chain couples TRBV12-3 or TRBV12-4 to TRBJ2-7, with 10 bases fitting TRBD2. This CDR3 contains 15 residues. The V gene end was trimmed by 5 bases and the J gene end by 7 bases; junction bases not matched to a gene: 11. CDR3 sequence (DNA): TGTGCCAGCAGTCCCGTAGCGGGGGGTAGGAATGAGCAGTACTTC. Encoded protein: CASSPVAGGRNEQYF.

There are a few counts of this clonotype. The chain recombines TRBV30 with TRBJ2-2; no clear D. CDR1 GTSNPN and CDR2 SVGIG come from the germline V gene (reference sequence). Trimming took 0 bases from V and 3 from J, leaving 11 bases between them. The CDR3 loop spans 15 amino acids. The DNA for the CDR3 is TGTGCCTGGAGTGTAGGGAACAGTTACACCGGGGAGCTGTTTTTT. Translated, it gives CAWSVGNSYTGELFF.

Remarks on this clonotype: Germline is not matched at one junction end, which may reflect a read error. The genes are TRBV5-1 and TRBJ2-7; 9 bases are shared with TRBD1. The CDR3 has 13 amino acids. The V gene's germline CDR1 is SGHRS and CDR2 YFSETQ. The CDR3 nucleotides are TGCACCAGCAGCTCTGGGACAGGGAACGGGCAGTACTTC. As protein: CTSSSGTGNGQYF. The full variable domain, rest sourced from reference TRBV5-1 and TRBJ2-7, is KAGVTQTPRYLIKTRGQQVTLSCSPISGHRSVSWYQQTPGQGLQFLFEYFSETQRNKGNFPGRFSGRQFSNSRSEMNVSTLELGDSALYLCTSSSGTGNGQYFGPGTRLTVT.

This clonotype turned up a few times. This CDR3 is CASSQGVSVAPGDTQYF. Here the CDR3 DNA reads TGTGCCAGCAGCCAAGGGGTTTCTGTTGCTCCAGGGGATACGCAGTATTTT. The chain has TRBV14 and TRBJ2-3; D may be TRBD1 (5 bases). This CDR3 is built from 17 residues. CDR1 and CDR2 from the germline V gene are SGHDN and FVKESK. V lost 1 base, J lost 6 bases, and 20 bases lay in between. The entire variable domain, with the rest obtained from reference TRBV14 and TRBJ2-3, is as follows: EAGVTQFPSHSVIEKGQTVTLRCDPISGHDNLYWYRRVMGKEIKFLLHFVKESKQDESGMPNNRFLAERTGGTYSTLKVQPAELEDSGVYFCASSQGVSVAPGDTQYFGPGTRLTVL.

This clonotype was observed a few times. V is TRBV6-2 or TRBV6-3 and J is TRBJ1-5, with TRBD1 as a possible D gene (6 bases). Germline V gene data show CDR1 as MNHEY and CDR2 as SVGEGT. CDR3 length: 14 residues. V dropped 5 bases and J dropped 0 bases, with 8 bases sitting between them. CDR3 coding DNA: TGTGCCAGCAGTGGACAGTTTAGCAATCAGCCCCAGCATTTT. Its translation is CASSGQFSNQPQHF.

This clonotype was seen more than once but under ten times. The chain recombines TRBV20-1 with TRBJ1-3, with 7 bases fitting TRBD1. There are 17 residues in the CDR3. In germline, CDR1 is DFQATT, CDR2 SNEGSKA (reference sequence). V trimming: 0 bases; J trimming: 0 bases; junction bases outside the gene matches: 8. CDR3 DNA sequence: TGCAGTGCTAGAGACGACAGGGTATGGGGCTCTGGAAACACCATATATTTT. It translates to CSARDDRVWGSGNTIYF.

This clonotype showed up many times. This chain links TRBV20-1 with TRBJ1-1, with 8 bases identical to TRBD1. The CDR3 consists of 12 residues. V was clipped by 3 bases and J by 7 bases; unmatched bases: 4. Germline V lookup: CDR1 DFQATT, CDR2 SNEGSKA (reference sequence). CDR3 sequence: CSASAGQGEAFF. The CDR3 DNA is TGCAGTGCTAGCGCAGGACAGGGTGAAGCTTTCTTT.

This clonotype appeared many times. The CDR3 reads CASSLSGVEYQETQYF. CDR3 in DNA: TGTGCCAGCAGCTTGTCGGGCGTAGAGTACCAAGAGACCCAGTACTTC. This chain uses TRBV5-6 with TRBJ2-5; D is uncertain. V lost 1 base and J lost 0, with 13 bases in between. The CDR3 runs 16 residues. Germline loops: CDR1 SGHDT, CDR2 YYEEEE.

This clonotype has only a few counts. The J gene is TRBJ1-5, the V gene TRBV6-2 or TRBV6-3, with 7 bases identical to TRBD1. This CDR3 contains 15 residues. The V segment lost 8 bases and the J segment 7 bases; nucleotides outside the gene matches: 14. Germline CDR1 MNHEY, CDR2 SVGEGT. The CDR3 reads CASSILQGIGQPQHF. As DNA, the CDR3 is TGTGCCAGCTCAATTCTACAGGGGATAGGACAGCCCCAGCATTTT.

This clonotype was found many times. CDR3 coding DNA: TGTGCCAGCAGCTCGACCACTAGGTCTTCGCAGTATTTT. This translates into CASSSTTRSSQYF. V usage is TRBV7-2 and J usage is TRBJ2-3; D may be TRBD2 (5 bases). The CDR3 loop spans 13 amino acids. V lost 4 bases to trimming and J lost 10 bases, with 15 bases between them. Germline lookup yields CDR1 SGHTA and CDR2 FQGNSA.

In its sample, this clonotype was seen a few times. This clone may be a read error of a much larger clone one base away. The CDR3 nucleotides read TGTGCCAGCAGCCGATGGGGGGACTCCTACAATGAGCAGTACTTC. Residues: CASSRWGDSYNEQYF. J is TRBJ2-1 and V is TRBV7-3, with a possible D match to TRBD2 (6 bases). The J call is uncertain, as TRBJ2-7 better fits the DNA end. Germline lookup yields CDR1 SGHTA and CDR2 FQGTGA. This CDR3 contains 15 residues.

The V call is TRBV5-1, the J call TRBJ2-7; 8 nucleotides match TRBD2. V lost 2 bases, J lost 2 bases, and 12 bases stayed unmatched. Germline-derived CDR1 and CDR2 are SGHRS and YFSETQ. The CDR3 totals 17 residues. The CDR3 is CASSFDLSGASAYEQYF. The CDR3 DNA follows: TGCGCCAGCAGCTTTGACCTTAGCGGGGCCTCGGCCTACGAGCAGTACTTC.

This clonotype has at least ten counts. The chain combines TRBV20-1 with TRBJ2-5; the match to TRBD2 covers 7 bases. The CDR3 runs 15 residues. Germline CDR1 is DFQATT and CDR2 is SNEGSKA (reference sequence). V gave up 1 base and J gave up 3 bases; unmatched junction bases: 8. CDR3 sequence reads: CSARAGLAEKETQYF. CDR3 sequence (DNA): TGCAGTGCTAGAGCGGGGCTAGCGGAAAAAGAGACCCAGTACTTC.

This clonotype has at least ten counts. The chain couples TRBV5-1 to TRBJ1-2; D ambiguous. Trimming left V 4 bases short and J 4 bases short, with 14 bases between. The length of the CDR3 is 14 residues. The germline V gene encodes CDR1 SGHRS and CDR2 YFSETQ. The CDR3 region has the DNA TGCGCCAGCAGCGAAACTGACGGCTTCTATGGCTACACCTTC. Protein product: CASSETDGFYGYTF.